The next 22 T cell receptor beta chains were all read from a single sample in a study of OX40 agonist ivuxolimab in advanced cancers. The assay was immunoSEQ multiplex PCR, and TCRdb's table has in-frame clones only and misses some. The sample lists approximately 100,000 clones, about 85% occurring once. The sequencing here drew on CD4+ or CD8+ T cells sorted from blood, taken in a trial of the OX40 agonist ivuxolimab. Receptors were obtained from an adult with an advanced solid tumor such as melanoma, head and neck, liver or kidney cancer.

This clone was seen ten or more times. CDR3 sequence: CAISEPTRDLRETQYF. Written as DNA, the CDR3 is TGTGCCATCAGTGAACCGACCCGGGACCTCAGGGAGACCCAGTACTTC. V gene TRBV10-3 combines with J gene TRBJ2-5, with D possibly called TRBD1 or TRBD2 (5 bases each). V lost 3 bases and J lost 5, with 19 bases in between. Germline V gives CDR1 ENHRY, CDR2 SYGVKD. The CDR3 extends over 16 amino acids.

CDR3 coding DNA: TGTGCCAGCAGCCCCCGAACCCACACAGATACGCAGTATTTT. It specifies CASSPRTHTDTQYF. The V gene is TRBV7-6, the J gene TRBJ2-3, with D uncertain. Germline-derived CDR1 and CDR2 are SGHVS and FNYEAQ. The ends were cut back, 5 bases at V and 2 bases at J, with 11 bases in the middle. The CDR3 has 14 amino acids. Based on the CDR3 plus reference TRBV7-6 and TRBJ2-3, the full variable domain is GAGVSQSPRYKVTKRGQDVALRCDPISGHVSLYWYRQALGQGPEFLTYFNYEAQQDKSGLPNDRFSAERPEGSISTLTIQRTEQRDSAMYRCASSPRTHTDTQYFGPGTRLTVL.

The chain combines TRBV20-1 with TRBJ2-1; 8 bases fit TRBD2. This CDR3 comprises 10 residues. J lost 16 bases, V lost 4 bases, and 6 bases had no gene match. Germline V lookup: CDR1 DFQATT, CDR2 SNEGSKA (reference sequence). The CDR3 region is CSATSGRGFF. CDR3 DNA sequence: TGCAGTGCTACAAGCGGGAGAGGTTTCTTC.

The chain is built from TRBV6-6 and TRBJ2-1, with 9 positions matching TRBD1. This CDR3 is 14 amino acids long. V dropped 6 bases and J dropped 7; count of bases not matched to a gene: 7. The V gene's germline CDR1 is MNHNY and CDR2 SVGAGI (reference sequence). CDR3 loop: CASRSDRGLNEQFF. CDR3 nucleotide sequence: TGTGCCAGCAGGTCGGACAGGGGTTTAAATGAGCAGTTCTTC.

Only a few counts were recorded for this clone. The chain links TRBV27 to TRBJ1-3; D uncertain. This CDR3 is built from 11 residues. Trimming removed 10 bases at V and 0 bases at J, with 4 bases between. The germline gives CDR1 MNHEY, CDR2 SMNVEV (reference sequence). CDR3 amino acids: CATYSGNTIYF. CDR3 bases: TGTGCCACCTACTCTGGAAACACCATATATTTT.

There are a few counts of this clone. V and J are TRBV4-1 and TRBJ2-2; no clear D gene. The CDR3 spans 12 residues. Trimming left V 2 bases short and J 7 bases short, with 5 bases between. CDR1 is MGHRA and CDR2 is YSYEKL in the germline V gene. The CDR3 DNA reads as TGCGCCAGCAGCCAAATGGGCGGGGAGCTGTTTTTT. It codes for CASSQMGGELFF.

The chain couples TRBV10-3 to TRBJ2-2, with D unclear. The CDR3 totals 14 residues. V gave up 7 bases and J gave up 8 bases, with 17 bases separating them. Per germline, CDR1 ENHRY and CDR2 SYGVKD. The CDR3 loop reads CAITGTSPPGELFF. The CDR3 nucleotides read TGTGCCATCACCGGCACCTCCCCGCCTGGGGAGCTGTTTTTT.

This chain uses TRBV14 with TRBJ2-1, with a possible D match to TRBD2 (6 bases). Germline values: CDR1 SGHDN, CDR2 FVKESK. With 4 bases removed from V and 7 bases from J, the gap between germline ends came to 20 bases. The CDR3 extends over 16 amino acids. The CDR3 sequence: CASSRGYGTSGNEQFF. The CDR3 nucleotides are TGTGCCAGCAGCCGAGGATACGGGACCAGCGGGAATGAGCAGTTCTTC.

V is TRBV5-1 and J is TRBJ2-5; 7 bases fit TRBD1. The V segment lost 4 bases and the J segment 3 bases; nucleotides outside the gene matches: 9. The germline gives CDR1 SGHRS, CDR2 YFSETQ. This CDR3 is built from 15 residues. The chain's CDR3 is CASSPPRTGKETQYF. In DNA form, the CDR3 reads TGCGCCAGCAGCCCGCCTAGGACAGGAAAAGAGACCCAGTACTTC.

Details on this clone: Other nucleotide sequences in the sample specify the same CDR3. CDR3 nucleotide sequence: TGTGCCTGGCTAGGGACCCCGGGTTGGAGCGGCACTGAAGCTTTCTTT. Translating gives CAWLGTPGWSGTEAFF. The chain links TRBV30 to TRBJ1-1, with a tentative D call TRBD1 (5 bases). Germline CDR1 and CDR2: GTSNPN and SVGIG (reference sequence). The V gene lost 5 bases and the J gene lost 4 bases, with 23 bases spanning the gap. This CDR3 spans 16 amino acids.

A single count supports this clone. V usage is TRBV29-1 and J usage is TRBJ2-1, with 7 bases fitting TRBD1. Germline V CDR1 and CDR2: SQVTM, ANQGSEA. This CDR3 region has 12 residues. V dropped 3 bases and J dropped 4; count of bases not matched to a gene: 0. DNA of the CDR3: TGCAGCGTTGAGGACAGGTACAATGAGCAGTTCTTC. Translating gives CSVEDRYNEQFF.

The DNA of the CDR3 is TGTGCCAGCAGTTGGGGTGATGGCTACACCTTC. It is translated as CASSWGDGYTF. V and J are TRBV25-1 and TRBJ1-2; D unclear. The CDR3 runs to 11 residues. CDR1 and CDR2 from the germline V gene are MGHDK and SYGVNS. Between the trimmed V and J ends, which lost 5 bases and 6 bases, there was a span of 7 bases.

The chain couples TRBV19 to TRBJ2-1, with D unresolved. CDR3 length: 14 amino acids. Trimming took off 5 bases at V and 7 bases at J, with 15 bases between the two ends. The germline gives CDR1 LNHDA, CDR2 SQIVND (reference sequence). The CDR3 region is CASSPRYGWNEQFF. The CDR3 region has the DNA TGTGCCAGTAGTCCCCGATATGGGTGGAATGAGCAGTTCTTC.

The chain uses TRBV30 and TRBJ1-4; TRBD1 matches at 12 bases. J lost 4 bases, V lost 2 bases, and 5 bases had no gene match. Germline assignment: CDR1 GTSNPN and CDR2 SVGIG (reference sequence). CDR3 length: 16 residues. The CDR3 DNA sequence: TGTGCCTGGAGTACAGGGACAGGGGGCATTAATGAAAAACTGTTTTTT. It codes for CAWSTGTGGINEKLFF. The full variable domain, completed using reference TRBV30 and TRBJ1-4, is SQTIHQWPATLVQPVGSPLSLECTVEGTSNPNLYWYRQAAGRGLQLLFYSVGIGQISSEVPQNLSASRPQDRQFILSSKKLLLSDSGFYLCAWSTGTGGINEKLFFGSGTQLSVL.

This clone was detected once. The CDR3 DNA follows: TGTGCCAGCAGTCAACAGGGGCCCCCCCTATACAATGAGCAGTTCTTC. This codes for CASSQQGPPLYNEQFF. V gene TRBV7-2 combines with J gene TRBJ2-1; 7 bases are shared with TRBD1. In germline, CDR1 is SGHTA, CDR2 FQGNSA. The J segment lost 4 bases and the V segment lost 6 bases, leaving 12 bases of the junction unmatched. The length of the CDR3 is 16 residues.

The chain links TRBV2 to TRBJ2-1; TRBD1 aligns across 8 bases. The CDR3 is 17 residues long. Germline V gene data show CDR1 as SNHLY and CDR2 as FYNNEI. Trimming took 4 bases from V and 6 from J; bases not matched to a gene: 14. The CDR3 DNA is TGTGCCAGCAGTGGGGAGTTAGGACAGGGAGTTCGCAATGAGCAGTTCTTC. Its protein is CASSGELGQGVRNEQFF.

The rearrangement links TRBV27 to TRBJ1-2; D is uncertain. V dropped 6 bases and J dropped 0 bases, with 11 bases sitting between them. Germline lookup yields CDR1 MNHEY and CDR2 SMNVEV (reference sequence). This CDR3 is 14 amino acids long. In nucleotides, the CDR3 is TGTGCCAGCAGGGGTGAAGGACCTAACTATGGCTACACCTTC. Encoded protein: CASRGEGPNYGYTF.

V gene TRBV6-5 combines with J gene TRBJ2-3; 8 nucleotides align to TRBD2. The germline gives CDR1 MNHEY, CDR2 SVGAGI. J lost 6 bases, V lost 9 bases, and 5 bases had no gene match. There are 12 residues in the CDR3. The CDR3 bases are TGTGCCAGTCGGGGGGGAATGGATACGCAGTATTTT. Translating it yields CASRGGMDTQYF.

The chain combines TRBV19 with TRBJ2-7; D may match TRBD1 or TRBD2 (5 bases each). The CDR3 sequence is 14 residues long. The germline CDR1 and CDR2 sequences are LNHDA and SQIVND (reference sequence). Trimming stripped 1 base from V and 0 bases from J, with 7 bases between. The CDR3 DNA sequence: TGTGCCAGTAGTATAGCGGGGCCCTCCTACGAGCAGTACTTC. Protein sequence: CASSIAGPSYEQYF.

The genes are TRBV5-1 and TRBJ2-3; 13 bases are shared with TRBD2. The CDR3 has 16 amino acids. Trimming cost V 4 bases and J 2 bases; bases outside gene matches: 4. In germline, CDR1 is SGHRS, CDR2 YFSETQ. CDR3 loop: CASSLGLAGLTDTQYF. CDR3 sequence (DNA): TGCGCCAGCAGCCTGGGACTAGCGGGGCTCACAGATACGCAGTATTTT.

The chain joins TRBV19 to TRBJ2-7; D possibly corresponds to TRBD2 (5 bases). Germline V lookup: CDR1 LNHDA, CDR2 SQIVND (reference sequence). The CDR3 is 14 amino acids. Trimming shortened V by 5 bases and J by 2 bases, and 13 bases separated the two germline ends. As DNA, the CDR3 is TGTGCCAGTAGTGCGGCGGGCACTACCTACGAGCAGTACTTC. Protein product: CASSAAGTTYEQYF.

This chain joins TRBV5-4 and TRBJ2-3; D could derive from TRBD1 or TRBD2 (5 bases each). The CDR3 consists of 15 residues. Trimming pared 2 bases from V and 5 bases from J, leaving 15 bases between. The germline gives CDR1 SGHNT, CDR2 YYREEE (reference sequence). This CDR3 reads CASSFGGPSVDTQYF. The CDR3 DNA sequence: TGTGCCAGCAGCTTTGGGGGACCCTCGGTAGATACGCAGTATTTT.